The rows below give T cell receptor beta chains drawn from one sample of a study of T cell responses to AZD1222 COVID-19 vaccine. Profiling relied on immunoSEQ multiplex PCR, and the TCRdb table lists in-frame clones only, not all of them. The table includes 150,000 to 200,000 clones, 85% to 90% detected once. The specimen comprised peripheral blood, sampled on day 0 of AZD1222 vaccination. The receptors stem from an adult in good health. Each CDR3 is given with its conserved first and last residue. Each record gives: V gene, clone size, D gene, J gene, CDR3 DNA, CDR3 protein. The D gene is left open where the match is weak. Rows give clone size only sometimes, using once, few, many, or a class for an expanded clone.

TRBV5-1,few,TRBD1,TRBJ2-2,TGCGCCAGCAGCAGTGCCGGGACAGCGACGAACACCGGGGAGCTGTTTTTT,CASSSAGTATNTGELFF
TRBV6-5,-,TRBD2,TRBJ2-5,TGTGCCAGCAAGGTGGGGGAGGGGAGAAGTGAGACCCAGTACTTC,CASKVGEGRSETQYF
TRBV18,-,-,TRBJ2-7,TGTGCCAGCTCACCATCCCCCGGATCCGAGCAGTACTTC,CASSPSPGSEQYF
TRBV4-3,-,TRBD2,TRBJ2-2,TGCGCCAGCAGCCACCTGATTTTAGCGGGGAACACCGGGGAGCTGTTTTTT,CASSHLILAGNTGELFF
TRBV6-5,few,-,TRBJ2-7,TGTGCCAGCAGATTTCAGACAGGTGGGGTTTACGAGCAGTACTTC,CASRFQTGGVYEQYF
TRBV5-4,-,-,TRBJ1-1,TGTGCCAGCAGCTTGGCCCGGGGCCTGAGGGACACTGAAGCTTTCTTT,CASSLARGLRDTEAFF
TRBV2,-,-,TRBJ1-2,TGTGCCAGCATGCCTGGTCGGGCCAGAAACTATGGCTACACCTTC,CASMPGRARNYGYTF
TRBV27,-,TRBD1,TRBJ2-1,TGTGCCAGCAGTTTGGACCCACAGGGGTTGGGGTACAATGAGCAGTTCTTC,CASSLDPQGLGYNEQFF
TRBV7-2,-,-,TRBJ2-1,TGTGCCAGCAGTGGGGATAACAATGAGCAGTTCTTC,CASSGDNNEQFF
TRBV20-1,-,-,TRBJ1-3,TGCAGTGCTGGGGAGCCCATATATTTT,CSAGEPIYF
TRBV5-1,few,-,TRBJ2-7,TGCGCCAGCCCCTCCTACGAGCAGTACTTC,CASPSYEQYF
TRBV5-4,-,-,TRBJ2-3,TGTGCCAGCAGCTTGGTGGGGGCCCCCCGGGGCACAGATACGCAGTATTTT,CASSLVGAPRGTDTQYF
TRBV24-1,-,TRBD2,TRBJ2-1,TGTGCCACCAGTGATCTCGAGACTAGCGGCAACAATGAGCAGTTCTTC,CATSDLETSGNNEQFF
TRBV19,-,-,TRBJ1-1,TGTGCCAGTAGTATTGTAGAGAGGGACACTGAAGCTTTCTTT,CASSIVERDTEAFF
TRBV18,-,-,TRBJ1-6,TGTGCCAGCTCAAAAGAGGGGCGTACTAATAATTCACCCCTCCACTTT,CASSKEGRTNNSPLHF
TRBV6-2/TRBV6-3,-,TRBD2,TRBJ2-1,TGTGCCAGCAGTTTCGCCGGGACTAGCAATGAGCAGTTCTTC,CASSFAGTSNEQFF
TRBV7-9,-,-,TRBJ1-2,TGTGCCAGCAGCTCTGAAGGCCTAAGGTACACCTTC,CASSSEGLRYTF
TRBV30,-,TRBD2,TRBJ2-1,TGTGCCTGGAGGAAATTAGCGGGTAATAATGAGCAGTTCTTC,CAWRKLAGNNEQFF
TRBV11-2,few,TRBD2,TRBJ2-3,TGTGCCAGCAGCCGAGAATCGGGGACTAGCGGGAGACCGACAGATACGCAGTATTTT,CASSRESGTSGRPTDTQYF
TRBV19,-,-,TRBJ1-3,TGTGCCAGTAGTATAGCACGGACAGCGTCTGGAAACACCATATATTTT,CASSIARTASGNTIYF